The rows below give T cell receptor beta chains drawn from one sample of a study of blood T cells in healthy people across ages. TCRdb re-derived calls from the 5' RACE reads in MiXCR, one entry per CDR3 protein. Seen here are some 1.5 million distinct CDR3 sequences, about 30% observed once, and the top ten hold roughly 8%. The sample was blood. These receptors originate from a woman in her twenties or thirties in good health. Both conserved end residues are part of each CDR3. Each record gives: clone size, V gene, CDR3 protein. The size entry is marked missing in some rows and otherwise reads once, few, many or a size class.

. | TRBV12-5 | CASGLLVPTQYF
few | TRBV20-1 | CSAAGGGEKRFF
few | TRBV15 | CATSRDRGVQETQYF
few | TRBV6-2/TRBV6-3 | CASSYSPSSGPYEQYF
. | TRBV5-1 | CANSLRGMNTEAFF
. | TRBV20-1 | CSAGGGGTSSYEQYF
. | TRBV19 | CATKRGTASNQPQHF
. | TRBV12-5 | CASGLAQGTLYEQYF
. | TRBV7-2 | CASSPPGQGTGQPQHF
. | TRBV2 | CASRARLSSLEKLFF
few | TRBV18 | CASSTGTVSTNEKLFF
. | TRBV3-1 | CAGSGGAGNEQYF
few | TRBV10-3 | CARTQELAVTLNIQYF
few | TRBV11-2 | CASSLTRSYNEQFF
few | TRBV29-1 | CSVVSVRGETDTQYF
. | TRBV18 | CASERDRVGTDTQYF
many | TRBV5-1 | CASSSGRTSGGDNEQFF
many | TRBV4-1 | CASSQGTSGGYEQYF
. | TRBV20-1 | CSAREITGGGNEQYF
many | TRBV20-1 | CSADPPGGLETQYF
. | TRBV5-1 | CASSLLVGRAANYGYTF
many | TRBV7-8 | CASSSYTDNEQFF
many | TRBV7-9 | CASSLDGFSGRYIQYF
many | TRBV7-2 | CASSPQSANGVYGYTF
. | TRBV24-1 | CATSVDGGGYTF
few | TRBV5-1 | CASSPGTVGSLREQYF
. | TRBV7-8 | CASSSEGLSSYNEQFF
. | TRBV3-1 | CASSQDEGRHKRAFF
. | TRBV16 | CASSQQTGGEKRFF
. | TRBV28 | CASSLRRQANYGYTF
few | TRBV5-1 | CASSPMGGVQNTEAFF
. | TRBV12-3/TRBV12-4 | CASSGTSGIDTQYF
many | TRBV20-1 | CSARDIDRSSYEQYF
. | TRBV19 | CASSTNWEAFF
. | TRBV29-1 | CSAWLTGPGGTDTQYF
many | TRBV7-9 | CASSLDSFSYEQYF
. | TRBV7-8 | CASSFRDTDNEQFF
. | TRBV7-2 | CASSSSSGTGQDFGNTIYF
many | TRBV7-2 | CASSSERVSNEQFF